The 8 T cell receptor beta chains reported below all come from one sample, sequenced in a study of blood T cell repertoires in COVID-19. TCRdb keeps only in-frame clones here, not all; method: immunoSEQ multiplex PCR. The sample consists of some 180,000 clones, 80% of them appearing once. The source material was PBMCs or T cells enriched from blood (not recorded which). The source is a man aged 55 to 70 who had been exposed to COVID-19.

This clone was counted only a few times. This chain links TRBV14 with TRBJ1-3; D call uncertain. The germline gives CDR1 SGHDN, CDR2 FVKESK. V lost 2 bases, J lost 4 bases, and 12 bases lay in between. This CDR3 region has 15 residues. CDR3 region: CASSQIQAGGNTIYF. CDR3 DNA: TGTGCCAGCAGCCAAATCCAGGCGGGCGGAAACACCATATATTTT.

The CDR3 sequence: CASGYFRGYEQYF. The CDR3 coding sequence is TGTGCCAGCGGATATTTCAGGGGTTACGAGCAGTACTTC. This chain uses TRBV21-1 with TRBJ2-7; TRBD1 was called by the table and not checked on the DNA. TRBV21-1 is a documented pseudogene. The CDR3 spans 13 residues.

The chain employs TRBV6-1 and TRBJ2-5; 7 bases fit TRBD2. CDR1 is MNHNS, CDR2 SASEGT, per germline. Unmatched junction bases numbered 15, after V lost 3 bases and J lost 5 bases. CDR3 size: 17 residues. The CDR3 is CASSEEIAGVPGETQYF. The CDR3 region has the DNA TGTGCCAGCAGTGAGGAAATAGCGGGCGTCCCAGGGGAGACCCAGTACTTC.

The chain links TRBV30 to TRBJ2-5, with D possibly matching TRBD2 (6 bases). Between the trimmed V and J ends, which lost 7 bases and 5 bases, there was a span of 17 bases. The CDR3 is made up of 13 amino acids. The V gene's germline CDR1 is GTSNPN and CDR2 SVGIG (reference sequence). CDR3 sequence (DNA): TGTGCCTCCGATGGGGGGAGTAGGGAGACCCAGTACTTC. Its protein is CASDGGSRETQYF.

The chain uses TRBV19 and TRBJ2-1; 9 bases agree with TRBD1. The germline gives CDR1 LNHDA, CDR2 SQIVND (reference sequence). CDR3 length: 11 amino acids. The junction had 3 bases not matched to a gene; V was cut back by 6 bases and J by 12 bases. This CDR3 is CASRTGGRQFF. In nucleotides, the CDR3 is TGTGCCAGTAGGACAGGGGGGAGGCAGTTCTTC.

The chain employs TRBV19 and TRBJ2-7, with D possibly TRBD2 on 6 matching bases. Between the trimmed V and J ends, which lost 5 bases and 1 base, there was a span of 18 bases. CDR3 length: 16 amino acids. Germline assignment: CDR1 LNHDA and CDR2 SQIVND (reference sequence). The CDR3 region has the DNA TGTGCCAGTAGTCAAGGACCGGGACTGGAATCCTACGAGCAGTACTTC. Its protein is CASSQGPGLESYEQYF.

The gene calls are TRBV9 and TRBJ2-2; 9 bases are shared with TRBD2. The CDR3 is 16 amino acids. The germline V gene encodes CDR1 SGDLS and CDR2 YYNGEE. J lost 2 bases, V lost 3 bases, and 5 bases had no gene match. This CDR3 reads CASSALAGRNTGELFF. DNA of the CDR3: TGTGCCAGCAGCGCCCTAGCGGGGCGAAACACCGGGGAGCTGTTTTTT. The full variable domain, completed using reference TRBV9 and TRBJ2-2, is DSGVTQTPKHLITATGQRVTLRCSPRSGDLSVYWYQQSLDQGLQFLIQYYNGEERAKGNILERFSAQQFPDLHSELNLSSLELGDSALYFCASSALAGRNTGELFFGEGSRLTVL.

This clone has just one count. The chain is built from TRBV7-2 and TRBJ2-7; the match to TRBD1 covers 7 bases. Looked up from germline, CDR1 is SGHTA and CDR2 is FQGNSA. The CDR3 sequence is 13 residues long. V was pared by 2 bases and J by 9 bases, with 7 bases of the junction left unmatched. CDR3 bases: TGTGCCAGCAGCTTAAAGACAGGGTTGAGGCAGTACTTC. Amino acid sequence: CASSLKTGLRQYF.